The 4 T cell receptor beta chains listed next were all sequenced from one sample in a study of T cell responses to AZD1222 COVID-19 vaccine (dated by TCRdb to about 2021). The library was prepared using the immunoSEQ multiplex PCR assay. The immuneACCESS repertoire file appears here via TCRdb, limited to in-frame rearrangements. These files lack a portion of the clones; in checked studies, under half of the deficit traces to unresolved V genes, and the cause of the others is not known. The sample data list approximately 210,000 clones, and more than 85% of these were observed just once. Of the sample, around 3% is held by the ten largest clones. The time point label, read with the paper, signifies: about 28 days (+/-7) after the second vaccine dose. The material sequenced was peripheral blood, taken 28 days after the second AZD1222 dose. The receptors stem from an adult who received the AZD1222 COVID-19 vaccine.

J is TRBJ2-3 and V is TRBV4-1; tentatively, D is TRBD2 (6 bases). V lost 1 base and J 0 bases, leaving 11 bases between the germline ends. From germline, CDR1 is MGHRA and CDR2 YSYEKL. There are 16 residues in the CDR3. CDR3 sequence reads: CASSQASGTSTDTQYF. DNA of the CDR3: TGCGCCAGCAGCCAAGCGTCCGGGACTAGCACAGATACGCAGTATTTT.

With respect to this clone: This CDR3 is also generated by other DNA sequences in the sample. The rearrangement uses TRBV7-2 and TRBJ2-7; D may be TRBD2 (5 bases). V lost 1 base, J lost 1 base, and 8 bases lay in between. This CDR3 is built from 14 residues. Germline assignment: CDR1 SGHTA and CDR2 FQGNSA. CDR3 nucleotides: TGTGCCAGCAGCTTAGGCGGACTTTCCTACGAGCAGTACTTC. Protein: CASSLGGLSYEQYF. The whole variable domain, remainder taken from reference TRBV7-2 and TRBJ2-7, is GAGVSQSPSNKVTEKGKDVELRCDPISGHTALYWYRQSLGQGLEFLIYFQGNSAPDKSGLPSDRFSAERTGGSVSTLTIQRTQQEDSAVYLCASSLGGLSYEQYFGPGTRLTVT.

The rearrangement uses TRBV7-8 and TRBJ2-1; 9 bases are shared with TRBD2. Per germline, CDR1 SGHVS and CDR2 FQNEAQ. The CDR3 sequence is 13 residues long. V lost 3 bases and J lost 10; bases outside the gene matches: 4. The CDR3 nucleotides are TGTGCCAGCAGCTTGGCGGGAGGGGGCGAGCAGTTCTTC. Translating gives CASSLAGGGEQFF.

J is TRBJ2-1 and V is TRBV6-1; possibly TRBD2 for D (6 bases). The germline V gene has CDR1 MNHNS and CDR2 SASEGT. V was pared by 0 bases and J by 6 bases, with 12 bases between. The CDR3 consists of 15 residues. In DNA, the CDR3 is TGTGCCAGCAGTGAAGCGAGACTAGTGGGCAATGAGCAGTTCTTC. It yields the protein CASSEARLVGNEQFF.